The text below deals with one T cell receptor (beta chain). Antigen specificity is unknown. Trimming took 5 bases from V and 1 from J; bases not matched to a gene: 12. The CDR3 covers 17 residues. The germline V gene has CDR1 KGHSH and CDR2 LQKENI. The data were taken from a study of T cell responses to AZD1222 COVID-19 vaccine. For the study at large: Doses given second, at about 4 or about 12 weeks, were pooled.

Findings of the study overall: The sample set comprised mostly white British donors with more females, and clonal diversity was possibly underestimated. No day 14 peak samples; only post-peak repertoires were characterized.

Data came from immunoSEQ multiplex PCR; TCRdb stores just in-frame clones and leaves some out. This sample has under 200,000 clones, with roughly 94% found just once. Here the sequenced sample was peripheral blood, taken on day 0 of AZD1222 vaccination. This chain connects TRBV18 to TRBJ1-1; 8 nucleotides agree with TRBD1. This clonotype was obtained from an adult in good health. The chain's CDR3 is CASSSIADRARNTEAFF. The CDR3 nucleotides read TGTGCCAGCTCATCCATAGCGGACAGGGCGAGGAACACTGAAGCTTTCTTT.